The present T cell receptor (beta chain) was sequenced within a study of blood T cell repertoires in COVID-19. Turning to the study itself: Both acute and convalescent COVID-19 samples were obtained from the United States, Italy and Spain.

In the source study's methods: Researchers report that nucleated cell counts were estimated from reference gene primer amplification. Some clones are missing from TCRdb's copy, which holds only in-frame ones; the method was immunoSEQ multiplex PCR. The DNA gave D and trimming, while V, J and clone size come from that table. The sample holds 250,000 to 400,000 clones, roughly nine tenths seen once. Seattle's enrolled individuals joined amid active infection and were then monitored longitudinally. Germline CDR1 is MNHNS and CDR2 is SASEGT. V was shortened by 3 bases and J by 3 bases, with 17 bases between the two germline ends. The CDR3 covers 16 residues. This clone was recorded once.

This rearrangement joins TRBV6-1 to TRBJ2-5; weak D call: TRBD2 (5 bases). The source of this sequence is a woman aged 30 to 39 with COVID-19, enrolled during active disease. Sequencing was done on a sample of peripheral blood. In DNA form, the CDR3 reads TGTGCCAGCAGTGAGAGGGCAGGTCCCCCGGAAGAGACCCAGTACTTC. Protein: CASSERAGPPEETQYF.